The source of this T cell receptor (beta chain) is a study of blood T cell repertoires in COVID-19 (dated by TCRdb to the early 2020s). Background for the entire study: Collaborator samples came from the United States, Italy and Spain and covered acute and convalescent phases of COVID-19. The prospective study material was composed of cDNA or gDNA derived from T cells, B-cell-depleted T cells, or PBMCs. The dataset comprised deeply sampled blood TCRbeta repertoires from subjects exposed to, actively infected with, or recovered from COVID-19. The repertoires were released in a freely available public database intended as a resource for research on the immune response to SARS-CoV-2. Samples were obtained from the ongoing ImmuneRACE study (first 160 participants) and from some 1,300 subjects provided by 6 global collaborators. Nearly every sample came with metadata listing a de-identified subject ID, COVID-19 status, age in years and sex. Where available, HLA class I and class II types were taken from metadata supplied by the sample provider and were not determined by assay-based typing. The investigation overall reported the following: The quantity of clinical and demographic metadata differed by source and by participant and was supplied without curation.

Relative to germline, V is missing 6 bases and J is missing 11 bases, with 10 bases of the junction outside any gene match. In the germline V gene, CDR1 corresponds to SGHRS and CDR2 to YFSETQ. Counted from cysteine to phenylalanine, this CDR3 has 15 amino acids. The CDR3 DNA has 45 bases and is translated from base 1. TCRbeta CDR3 regions were amplified from genomic DNA by means of the immunoSEQ Assay, a bias-controlled multiplex PCR. Concerning the study's data processing: The number of nucleated cells in each sample was estimated by amplification of reference gene primers within the assay. To quantify the absolute abundance of each unique TCRbeta CDR3 rearrangement, sequence reads were collapsed and filtered. Productive Simpson clonality was computed per sample as the square root of Simpson's diversity index over productive rearrangements. Here the immuneACCESS table is served through TCRdb, limited to in-frame sequences with V and J called. Missing clones are a known gap in these copies; in checked studies unresolved V genes cover under half, and the rest lacks a known reason. The V and J calls and the clone size are those of that table, but D and trimming were determined from the DNA. For this sample the table gives under 350,000 clones, of which 70% to 90% were detected only once. Clones ranked in the top ten supply approximately 7.5% of the sample.

Collaborating institutions collected whole blood in K2EDTA tubes following their own protocols. Collaborator samples were shipped for TCRbeta analysis as frozen whole blood, isolated PBMCs, or DNA extracted from either sample type. This clone was observed a single time. The specificity of this receptor is unknown. Nothing much larger sits one base from this clone, and base qualities are not available. Recombination connected TRBV5-1 to TRBJ2-1; 14 nucleotides in the junction match TRBD2. The sequencing input was peripheral blood. The receptor was isolated from a human donor in a cohort sampled during active COVID-19. The DNA sequence is given as TGCGCCAGCACCCGGCCCGGGACTAGCGGGGGTCAGCAGTTCTTC. Its translation is CASTRPGTSGGQQFF.